The entry that follows covers one T cell receptor (beta chain) sequence. The data were taken from a study of T cells in localized non-small cell lung cancer. With V trimmed by 4 bases and J by 5 bases, 1 base remained unmatched. CDR3 length: 13 residues. The germline CDR1 and CDR2 sequences are SGHDN and FVKESK. TCRdb's copy holds only in-frame clones and misses some; the assay was immunoSEQ multiplex PCR. This sample has tens of thousands of clones, with approximately 86% found just once. Source: PBMCs, taken before any cancer treatment. This TCR came from a man aged 40 to 70 with stage II lung adenocarcinoma. The chain carries TRBV14 and TRBJ2-3; 9 bases match TRBD1. CDR3 sequence reads: CASSRDREDTQYF. The CDR3 coding sequence is TGTGCCAGCAGCCGGGACAGGGAAGATACGCAGTATTTT.